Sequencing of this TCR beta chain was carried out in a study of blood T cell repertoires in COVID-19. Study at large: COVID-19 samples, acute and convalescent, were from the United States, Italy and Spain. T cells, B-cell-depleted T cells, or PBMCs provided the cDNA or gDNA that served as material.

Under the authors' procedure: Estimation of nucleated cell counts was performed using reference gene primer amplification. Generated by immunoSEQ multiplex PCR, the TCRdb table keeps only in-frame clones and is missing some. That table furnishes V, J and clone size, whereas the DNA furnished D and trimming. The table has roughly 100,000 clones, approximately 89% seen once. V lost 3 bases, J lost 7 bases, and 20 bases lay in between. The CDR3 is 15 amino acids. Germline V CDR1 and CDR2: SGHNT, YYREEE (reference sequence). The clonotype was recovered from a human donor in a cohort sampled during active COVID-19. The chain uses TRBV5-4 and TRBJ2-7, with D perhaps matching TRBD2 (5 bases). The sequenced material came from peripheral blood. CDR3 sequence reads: CASSSKSVAAGEQYF. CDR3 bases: TGTGCCAGCAGCTCAAAGTCAGTTGCGGCGGGTGAGCAGTACTTC.